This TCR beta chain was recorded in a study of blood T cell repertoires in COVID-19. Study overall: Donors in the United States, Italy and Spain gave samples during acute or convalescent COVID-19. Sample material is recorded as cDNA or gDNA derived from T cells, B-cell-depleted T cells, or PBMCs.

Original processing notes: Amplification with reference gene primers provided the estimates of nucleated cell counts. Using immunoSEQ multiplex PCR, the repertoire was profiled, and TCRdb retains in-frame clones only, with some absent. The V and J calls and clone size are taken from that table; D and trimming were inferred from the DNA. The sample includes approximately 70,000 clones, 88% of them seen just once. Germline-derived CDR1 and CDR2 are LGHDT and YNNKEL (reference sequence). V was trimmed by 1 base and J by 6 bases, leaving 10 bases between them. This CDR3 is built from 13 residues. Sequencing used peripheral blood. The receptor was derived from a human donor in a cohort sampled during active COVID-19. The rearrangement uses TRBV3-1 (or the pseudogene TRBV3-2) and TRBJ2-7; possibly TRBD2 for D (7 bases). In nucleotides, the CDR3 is TGTGCCAGCAGCCAAGGGGGGGGCTCCGAGCAGTACGTC. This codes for CASSQGGGSEQYV.